Listed here are 2 T cell receptor beta chains from one sample, sequenced in a study of Tregs in tolerant kidney transplant recipients (dated 2019 in TCRdb). Library creation used the immunoSEQ multiplex PCR assay. TCRdb carries this immuneACCESS record with in-frame sequences only. Its versions omit some clonotypes, under half of them owing to an unresolved V gene in the studies checked, with the rest unexplained. In this sample the table shows more than 30,000 clones, 70% to 85% of which occur a single time. In total, the top ten clones hold more than 2% of the sample. These receptors have no identified antigens. Sequenced input: Tregs from blood cultured with allogeneic cells. The origin of the receptors is a human donor in good health.

The V and J genes are TRBV29-1 and TRBJ1-1; D is uncertain. The CDR3 is 12 residues long. The V gene lost 5 bases and the J gene lost 1 base, with 8 bases spanning the gap. The V gene's germline CDR1 is SQVTM and CDR2 ANQGSEA. CDR3 in DNA: TGCAGCGTTTATCGATCGAACACTGAAGCTTTCTTT. Protein sequence: CSVYRSNTEAFF. The whole variable domain, remainder taken from reference TRBV29-1 and TRBJ1-1, is SAVISQKPSRDICQRGTSLTIQCQVDSQVTMMFWYRQQPGQSLTLIATANQGSEATYESGFVIDKFPISRPNLTFSTLTVSNMSPEDSSIYLCSVYRSNTEAFFGQGTRLTVV.

The chain links TRBV7-2 to TRBJ1-2; 7 bases are a match to TRBD1. Trimming cost V 2 bases and J 0 bases; bases outside gene matches: 9. This CDR3 has 17 residues. CDR1 is SGHTA and CDR2 is FQGNSA in the germline V gene. Written as DNA, the CDR3 is TGTGCCAGCAGCTTAATGATAAGACAGGGTTCTAACTATGGCTACACCTTC. Its protein product is CASSLMIRQGSNYGYTF.